This T cell receptor beta chain was sequenced during a study of response to subunit inactivated influenza vaccine. Notes on the study in general: The study's authors posited that every seasonal influenza vaccination enlists few new T cells.

Of note for this clonotype: The antigen is undetermined.

TCRdb re-derived calls from the RT-PCR reads in MiXCR, one entry per CDR3 protein. The repertoire holds hundreds of thousands of distinct CDR3 sequences, with about 25% as singletons. The trim removed 1 base at V and 4 bases at J, leaving 1 base unmatched. This CDR3 spans 12 amino acids. The germline CDR1 and CDR2 sequences are DFQATT and SNEGSKA (reference sequence). The receptor was isolated from a man aged 45-60 years who received an inactivated influenza vaccine. The rearrangement links TRBV20-1 to TRBJ2-7, with 7 bases that match TRBD1. The source was CD4+ T cells sorted from PBMCs, collected less than 6 days after vaccination. CDR3 in amino acids: CSARVTGYEQYF. In DNA, the CDR3 is TGCAGTGCTAGAGTGACAGGGTACGAGCAGTACTTC.